This T cell receptor beta chain is from a study of response to subunit inactivated influenza vaccine. Study-wide results and caveats: Few additional T cells are recruited per seasonal influenza vaccination, authors suggested.

MiXCR, applied by TCRdb to the RT-PCR reads, yields one record per CDR3 protein. The sample lists hundreds of thousands of distinct CDR3 sequences, about 15% occurring once. Concerning this clonotype itself: The antigen remains undetermined.

The TCR originated in a man in his fifties or sixties who received an inactivated influenza vaccine. The sequencing used CD4+ T cells sorted from PBMCs, collected less than 30 months after vaccination.

CDR3: CASSYSSSGGSTDTQYF. In DNA form, the CDR3 reads TGTGCCAGCAGTTACTCGAGCAGCGGGGGTAGCACAGATACGCAGTATTTT. The V call is TRBV6-5, the J call TRBJ2-3, with 8 positions matching TRBD2. Germline CDR1 MNHEY, CDR2 SVGAGI. Trimming took 0 bases from V and 0 from J; bases not matched to a gene: 5. The CDR3 covers 17 residues.